This TCR beta chain was identified in a study of cytomegalovirus exposure and HLA in healthy donors. The study, taken as a whole, reports: A later analysis found TCR association rates differed by HLA locus, highest for DRB1 and lowest for HLA-C. Later analysis identified a missense DCLRE1C variant that was linked to TCR beta V- and J-gene trimming.

Vbeta (60) and Jbeta (13) primers were used in the PCR. Produced via immunoSEQ multiplex PCR; TCRdb's table is partial and in-frame only. The data contain 120,000 or so clones, 17% of them singletons. From germline, CDR1 is SNHLY and CDR2 FYNNEI. The length of the CDR3 is 14 residues. The V and J ends lost 8 bases and 0 bases respectively, with 11 bases between them. The sample holds a few counts of this clone. The antigen is undetermined. This chain connects TRBV2 to TRBJ1-5; D unclear. Sample: PBMCs. The sequence was collected from a female donor in good health and CMV-seropositive. CDR3 amino acids: CASDPGYSNQPQHF. CDR3 bases: TGTGCCAGCGATCCGGGGTATAGCAATCAGCCCCAGCATTTT. Supplemented by reference TRBV2 and TRBJ1-5, the full variable domain reads EPEVTQTPSHQVTQMGQEVILRCVPISNHLYFYWYRQILGQKVEFLVSFYNNEISEKSEIFDDQFSVERPDGSNFTLKIRSTKLEDSAMYFCASDPGYSNQPQHFGDGTRLSIL.